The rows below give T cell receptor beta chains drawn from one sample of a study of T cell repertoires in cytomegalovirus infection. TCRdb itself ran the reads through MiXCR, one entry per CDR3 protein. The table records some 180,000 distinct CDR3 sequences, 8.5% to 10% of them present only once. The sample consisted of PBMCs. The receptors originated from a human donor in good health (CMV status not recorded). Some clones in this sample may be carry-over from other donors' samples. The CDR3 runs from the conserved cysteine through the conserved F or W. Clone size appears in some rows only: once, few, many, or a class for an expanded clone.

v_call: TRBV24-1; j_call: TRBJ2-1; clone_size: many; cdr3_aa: CATSVSGRENNEQFF
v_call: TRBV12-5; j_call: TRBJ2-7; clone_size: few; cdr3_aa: CASGFYGTSGRPTYYEQYF
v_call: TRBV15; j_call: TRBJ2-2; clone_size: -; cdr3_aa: CATSRVEGRAGELFF
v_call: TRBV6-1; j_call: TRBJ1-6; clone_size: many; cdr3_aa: CASSPRDLYSPLHF
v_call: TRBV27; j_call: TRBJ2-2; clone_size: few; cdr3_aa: CASSLSGFTGELFF
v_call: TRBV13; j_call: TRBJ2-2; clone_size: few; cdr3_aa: CASSIDRDVELFF
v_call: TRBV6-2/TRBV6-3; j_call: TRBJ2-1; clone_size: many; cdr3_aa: CASSYPRTSGYNEQFF
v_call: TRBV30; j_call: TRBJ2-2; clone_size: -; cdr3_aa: CAWGRRTGELFF
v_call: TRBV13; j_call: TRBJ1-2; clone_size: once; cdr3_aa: CASSLRGDYGYIF
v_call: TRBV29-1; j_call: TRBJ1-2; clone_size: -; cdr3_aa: CSVELNYGYTF
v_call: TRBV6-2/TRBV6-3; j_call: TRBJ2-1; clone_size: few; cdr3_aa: CASSPLLAYNEQFF
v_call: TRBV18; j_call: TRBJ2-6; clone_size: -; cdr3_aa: CASSPEQGESGANVLTF
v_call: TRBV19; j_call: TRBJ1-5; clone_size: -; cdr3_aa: CASSMKGYQPQHF
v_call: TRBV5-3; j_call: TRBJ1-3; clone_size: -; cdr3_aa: CASSLEEGVGNTIYF
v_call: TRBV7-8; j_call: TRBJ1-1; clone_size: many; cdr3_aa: CASSLGPSEEAFF
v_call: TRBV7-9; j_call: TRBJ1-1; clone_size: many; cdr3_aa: CASSLGWTEAFF
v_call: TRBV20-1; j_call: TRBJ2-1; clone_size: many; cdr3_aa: CSARLAGASYNEQFF
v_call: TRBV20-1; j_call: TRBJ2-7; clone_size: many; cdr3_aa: CSARSGAVIEQYF
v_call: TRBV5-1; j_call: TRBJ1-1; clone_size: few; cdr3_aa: CASSLDRRSGEAFF
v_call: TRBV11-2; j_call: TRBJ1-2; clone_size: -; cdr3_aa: CASSLVRAGYGYTF
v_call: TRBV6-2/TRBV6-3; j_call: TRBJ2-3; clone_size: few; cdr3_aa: CASSYSFQREASTDTQYF
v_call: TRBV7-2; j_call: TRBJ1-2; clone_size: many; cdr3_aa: CASSYGTGNYGYTF
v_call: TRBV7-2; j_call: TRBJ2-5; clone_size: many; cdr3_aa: CASRLQETQYF
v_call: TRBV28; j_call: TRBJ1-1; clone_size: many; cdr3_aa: CASSNYQGALIF
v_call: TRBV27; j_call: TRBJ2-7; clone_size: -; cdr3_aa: CASRGFEYEQYF
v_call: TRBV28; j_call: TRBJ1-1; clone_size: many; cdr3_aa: CASSLGDHDTEAFF
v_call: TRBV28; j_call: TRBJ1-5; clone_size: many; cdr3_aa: CASSLGGGVNQPQHF
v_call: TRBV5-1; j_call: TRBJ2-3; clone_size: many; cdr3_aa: CASSLGGQKGDTQYF
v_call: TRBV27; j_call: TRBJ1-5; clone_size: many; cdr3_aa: CATRGSGGQPQHF
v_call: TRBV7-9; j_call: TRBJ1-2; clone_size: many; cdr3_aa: CASSHLQGPGAYGYTF
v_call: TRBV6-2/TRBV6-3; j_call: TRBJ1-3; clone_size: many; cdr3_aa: CASSYDRPSGNTIYF
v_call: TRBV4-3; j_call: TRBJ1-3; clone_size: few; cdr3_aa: CASSQGRGLNRNTIYF
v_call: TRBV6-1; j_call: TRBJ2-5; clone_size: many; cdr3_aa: CASRSSGLYPETQYF
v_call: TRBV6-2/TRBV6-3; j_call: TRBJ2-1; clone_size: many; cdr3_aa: CASSLRPRGNEQFF
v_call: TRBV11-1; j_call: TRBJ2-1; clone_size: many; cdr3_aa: CASSTGTSGSYNEQFF
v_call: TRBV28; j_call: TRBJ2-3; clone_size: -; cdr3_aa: CASTGDTQYF
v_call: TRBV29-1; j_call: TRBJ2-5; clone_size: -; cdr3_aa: CSVEKEGRGETQYF
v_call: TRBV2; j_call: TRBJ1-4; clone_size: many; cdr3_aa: CASMRTGGLGEKLFF
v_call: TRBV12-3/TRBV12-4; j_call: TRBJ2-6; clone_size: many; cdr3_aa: CASRGTRGLVAGANVLTF
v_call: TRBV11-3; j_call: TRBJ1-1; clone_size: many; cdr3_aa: CASSLIGATEAFF
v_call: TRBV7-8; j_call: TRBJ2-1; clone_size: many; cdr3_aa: CASSGNEQFF
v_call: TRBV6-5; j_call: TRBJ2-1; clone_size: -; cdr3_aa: CASKLGRSSYNEQFF
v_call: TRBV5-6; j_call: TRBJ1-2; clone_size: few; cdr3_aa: CASSEAGPRYTF
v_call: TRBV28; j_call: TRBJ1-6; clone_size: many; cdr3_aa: CASTGRFNSPLHF
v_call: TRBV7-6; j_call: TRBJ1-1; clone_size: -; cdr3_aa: CASSLGRGAEAFF
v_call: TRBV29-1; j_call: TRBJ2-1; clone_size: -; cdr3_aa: CSGGRSWGYNEQFF